This T cell receptor beta chain derives from a study of blood T cell repertoires in COVID-19. Overall study: Samples came from the United States, Italy and Spain, spanning acute and convalescent COVID-19. From T cells, B-cell-depleted T cells, or PBMCs came the material, which was cDNA or gDNA.

Original processing methods: The assay estimated nucleated cells by amplifying reference gene primers. The table came from immunoSEQ multiplex PCR; TCRdb's copy has only in-frame clones and leaves some out. V and J calls plus clone size are reproduced from that table; the DNA served to infer D and trimming. This table has approximately 77,000 clones, 70% to 80% appearing once. The CDR3 contains 14 residues. Per germline, CDR1 MGHRA and CDR2 YSYEKL. V was pared by 2 bases and J by 8 bases, with 5 bases of the junction left unmatched. The receptor comes from a man aged 70-80 years with active or convalescent COVID-19. What was sequenced was peripheral blood. The genes are TRBV4-1 and TRBJ1-2; TRBD1 agrees at 10 bases. CDR3 DNA: TGCGCCAGCAGCCAAAGACAGGGGGCACAAGGCTACACCTTC. This translates into CASSQRQGAQGYTF.